Listed here are 31 T cell receptor beta chains from one sample, sequenced in a study of shared clonotypes between healthy human individuals. The protocol was immunoSEQ multiplex PCR, while the TCRdb copy is restricted to in-frame clones and leaves out a portion. The table shows some 550,000 clones, with about 97% occurring only once. Sequencing was performed on naive CD4+ T cells sorted from blood. Subset here: CD45RA+ positively selected. The source is a woman in her 30s in good health.

Notes on this clone: One end of the junction does not line up with germline, which may come from a read error. The J gene is TRBJ1-2, the V gene TRBV28, with TRBD1 matching over 7 bases. In germline, CDR1 is MDHEN, CDR2 SYDVKM. The length of the CDR3 is 12 residues. The CDR3 DNA reads as TGTGCCAGCAGTTTACCCTACAGTGGACAGGACTTC. The encoded protein is CASSLPYSGQDF.

The chain joins TRBV29-1 to TRBJ1-2; tentative D call: TRBD1 (5 bases). CDR1 is SQVTM and CDR2 is ANQGSEA in the germline V gene. Trimming cost V 6 bases and J 5 bases, with 16 bases left between them. This CDR3 spans 13 amino acids. CDR3 sequence: CSVGQPRGYGYTF. CDR3 nucleotides: TGCAGCGTCGGACAACCTCGGGGTTATGGCTACACCTTC.

The CDR3 region has the DNA TGCGCCAGCAGCTTGATGGGGACCTATGAAAAACTGTTTTTT. Translation: CASSLMGTYEKLFF. The gene calls are TRBV5-1 and TRBJ1-4; tentative D call: TRBD1 (5 bases). V lost 1 base, J lost 6 bases, and 10 bases lay in between. CDR3 size: 14 residues. The germline gives CDR1 SGHRS, CDR2 YFSETQ.

The chain couples TRBV6-6 to TRBJ2-7; 7 bases agree with TRBD2. Unmatched junction bases numbered 4, after V lost 6 bases and J lost 2 bases. The CDR3 has 13 residues. Germline CDR1 is MNHNY and CDR2 is SVGAGI (reference sequence). The CDR3 coding sequence is TGTGCCAGCAGACTAGCGATCACCTACGAGCAGTACTTC. Translation: CASRLAITYEQYF.

The chain is built from TRBV18 and TRBJ2-5; 11 bases fit TRBD1. V dropped 3 bases and J dropped 4; count of bases not matched to a gene: 16. This CDR3 is 19 amino acids long. The V gene's germline CDR1 is KGHSH and CDR2 LQKENI. Here the CDR3 DNA reads TGTGCCAGCTCACCGAACTTAAGGACCGGACAGGGGGCTTTAGAGACCCAGTACTTC. It is translated as CASSPNLRTGQGALETQYF.

This sequence joins TRBV19 and TRBJ1-5; 7 bases are shared with TRBD1. This CDR3 contains 19 residues. The V gene end was trimmed by 7 bases and the J gene end by 0 bases; junction bases not matched to a gene: 18. Germline V CDR1 and CDR2: LNHDA, SQIVND (reference sequence). The CDR3 loop reads CASTKRGTADYFSNQPQHF. CDR3 bases: TGTGCCAGTACAAAACGGGGGACAGCCGACTACTTTAGCAATCAGCCCCAGCATTTT.

The rearrangement joins TRBV7-6 to TRBJ2-1; TRBD2 matches 8 bases. Germline CDR1 SGHVS, CDR2 FNYEAQ. This CDR3 spans 14 amino acids. V was clipped by 5 bases and J by 5 bases; unmatched bases: 5. CDR3 DNA sequence: TGTGCCAGCAGCCTTAGCGGGACCCACAATGAGCAGTTCTTC. It yields the protein CASSLSGTHNEQFF.

This rearrangement joins TRBV18 to TRBJ2-7, with 7 nucleotides matching TRBD2. Unmatched junction bases numbered 7, after V lost 4 bases and J lost 4 bases. This CDR3 contains 14 residues. Germline V gene data show CDR1 as KGHSH and CDR2 as LQKENI. CDR3 loop: CASSQSGILYEQYF. CDR3 DNA sequence: TGTGCCAGCTCACAGAGCGGGATATTGTACGAGCAGTACTTC. Complete variable domain (other parts from reference TRBV18 and TRBJ2-7): NAGVMQNPRHLVRRRGQEARLRCSPMKGHSHVYWYRQLPEEGLKFMVYLQKENIIDESGMPKERFSAEFPKEGPSILRIQQVVRGDSAAYFCASSQSGILYEQYFGPGTRLTVT.

Here the CDR3 DNA reads TGCGCCAGCAGCGCTGGGACACCCGACCAAGAGACCCAGTACTTC. It encodes CASSAGTPDQETQYF. V is TRBV5-1 and J is TRBJ2-5; weak D call: TRBD1 (6 bases). The CDR3 contains 15 residues. V was pared by 4 bases and J by 0 bases, with 13 bases between. The V gene's germline CDR1 is SGHRS and CDR2 YFSETQ.

The chain couples TRBV15 to TRBJ1-4; D is unresolved. The CDR3 consists of 15 residues. Germline CDR1 LNHNV, CDR2 YYDKDF (reference sequence). Trimming took 0 bases from V and 5 from J, leaving 10 bases between them. The CDR3 DNA reads as TGTGCCACCAGCAGAGATCTCCGGAAAAATGAAAAACTGTTTTTT. It specifies CATSRDLRKNEKLFF.

The chain employs TRBV10-3 and TRBJ1-1; D remains ambiguous. The V gene's germline CDR1 is ENHRY and CDR2 SYGVKD. The CDR3 totals 15 residues. Trimming removed 5 bases from V and 1 base from J, with 14 bases in between. In nucleotides, the CDR3 is TGTGCCATCAGTCCTCTAGCCGAACCGAACACTGAAGCTTTCTTT. Its translation is CAISPLAEPNTEAFF.

The genes are TRBV18 and TRBJ1-1; D might be TRBD1 (6 bases). The V and J ends lost 0 bases and 1 base respectively, with 9 bases between them. The CDR3 is made up of 15 amino acids. The V gene's germline CDR1 is KGHSH and CDR2 LQKENI. CDR3 amino acids: CASSPPRGPNTEAFF. In DNA form, the CDR3 reads TGTGCCAGCTCACCACCTCGGGGGCCGAACACTGAAGCTTTCTTT.

The rearrangement links TRBV21-1 to TRBJ1-2; TRBD1 reflects the table's D call only, with no check against the DNA. TRBV21-1 corresponds to a pseudogene. This CDR3 has 21 residues. The CDR3 region has the DNA TGTGCCAGCAGCAGCGAAAAGGATCGTGGACAGGGCGTCCGGATCAACTATGGCTACACCTTC. It specifies CASSSEKDRGQGVRINYGYTF.

This sequence joins TRBV28 and TRBJ1-1; the D is unclear. The germline CDR1 and CDR2 sequences are MDHEN and SYDVKM. Trimming took off 3 bases at V and 5 bases at J, with 7 bases between the two ends. The CDR3 is 12 amino acids. CDR3 loop: CASSFRYTEAFF. The CDR3 region has the DNA TGTGCCAGCAGTTTCAGGTATACTGAAGCTTTCTTT.

V is TRBV7-9 and J is TRBJ2-2; TRBD1 is a possible D gene (6 bases). The CDR3 contains 12 residues. Trimming took off 6 bases at V and 5 bases at J, with 7 bases between the two ends. Germline assignment: CDR1 SEHNR and CDR2 FQNEAQ (reference sequence). The CDR3 loop reads CASRTGTGELFF. The CDR3 nucleotides read TGTGCCAGCAGGACAGGAACCGGGGAGCTGTTTTTT. Full variable domain (rest looked up from reference TRBV7-9 and TRBJ2-2): DTGVSQNPRHKITKRGQNVTFRCDPISEHNRLYWYRQTLGQGPEFLTYFQNEAQLEKSRLLSDRFSAERPKGSFSTLEIQRTEQGDSAMYLCASRTGTGELFFGEGSRLTVL.

This rearrangement joins TRBV21-1 to TRBJ2-1; whether TRBD1, the table's D call, matches the DNA was not checked. TRBV21-1 is shown as a pseudogene. The CDR3 runs 19 residues. DNA of the CDR3: TGTGCCAGCAGCAATGACACGGCGGCGCGGACAGGGCGCTACAATGAGCAGTTCTTC. Residues: CASSNDTAARTGRYNEQFF.

This clone was picked up one time. The chain uses TRBV30 and TRBJ2-7; D is unclear. Germline values: CDR1 GTSNPN, CDR2 SVGIG (reference sequence). The CDR3 spans 12 residues. Trimming left V 0 bases short and J 3 bases short, with 6 bases between. In DNA form, the CDR3 reads TGTGCCTGGAGTGTTCCCTACTACGAGCAGTACTTC. Amino acid sequence: CAWSVPYYEQYF. Looking up the rest from reference TRBV30 and TRBJ2-7 gives the full variable domain: SQTIHQWPATLVQPVGSPLSLECTVEGTSNPNLYWYRQAAGRGLQLLFYSVGIGQISSEVPQNLSASRPQDRQFILSSKKLLLSDSGFYLCAWSVPYYEQYFGPGTRLTVT.

The rearrangement joins TRBV9 to TRBJ2-1; D is unresolved. V lost 4 bases and J 7 bases, leaving 15 bases between the germline ends. In germline, CDR1 is SGDLS, CDR2 YYNGEE. CDR3 length: 14 residues. Here the CDR3 reads CASSTGQATNEQFF. CDR3 coding DNA: TGTGCCAGCAGCACGGGCCAGGCAACTAATGAGCAGTTCTTC.

This CDR3 reads CASRPTGQLRNSPLHF. The CDR3 region has the DNA TGTGCCAGCAGACCTACGGGACAGCTAAGAAATTCACCCCTCCACTTT. The chain couples TRBV27 to TRBJ1-6; 7 bases map to TRBD1. Germline V gene lookup returns CDR1 MNHEY and CDR2 SMNVEV (reference sequence). The CDR3 runs 16 residues. Trimming cost V 6 bases and J 7 bases; bases outside gene matches: 12.

The chain has TRBV9 and TRBJ1-4; D is ambiguous. This CDR3 contains 10 residues. Germline CDR1 and CDR2: SGDLS and YYNGEE. With 7 bases removed from V and 8 bases from J, the gap between germline ends came to 6 bases. This CDR3 is CASGGEKLFF. The CDR3 bases are TGTGCCAGCGGAGGAGAAAAACTGTTTTTT.

This chain links TRBV28 with TRBJ1-6; D gene ambiguous. Germline loops: CDR1 MDHEN, CDR2 SYDVKM. Trimming cost V 2 bases and J 8 bases, with 7 bases left between them. This CDR3 has 13 amino acids. In DNA, the CDR3 is TGTGCCAGCAGTTTAGGGTCCCATTCACCCCTCCACTTT. Its protein product is CASSLGSHSPLHF.

DNA for the CDR3: TGTGCCAGTAGTATAAACCCCTATCAGGGAGGGGAGCATTATGATGAGCAGTTCTTC. Its protein is CASSINPYQGGEHYDEQFF. This chain connects TRBV19 to TRBJ2-1; 7 bases line up with TRBD2. V lost 2 bases, J lost 8 bases, and 21 bases stayed unmatched. Looked up from germline, CDR1 is LNHDA and CDR2 is SQIVND (reference sequence). There are 19 residues in the CDR3.

This clone was observed a handful of times. The rearrangement uses TRBV9 and TRBJ1-1; D call uncertain. The CDR3 runs to 14 residues. Germline V CDR1 and CDR2: SGDLS, YYNGEE. Trimming removed 4 bases from V and 8 bases from J, with 18 bases in between. In DNA, the CDR3 is TGTGCCAGCAGCCCCCTGCATGGATCGGGGGAAGCTTTCTTT. Translation: CASSPLHGSGEAFF. Based on the CDR3 plus reference TRBV9 and TRBJ1-1, the full variable domain is DSGVTQTPKHLITATGQRVTLRCSPRSGDLSVYWYQQSLDQGLQFLIQYYNGEERAKGNILERFSAQQFPDLHSELNLSSLELGDSALYFCASSPLHGSGEAFFGQGTRLTVV.

Of note for this clone: Other DNA sequences of this sample code for an identical CDR3. The genes are TRBV7-8 and TRBJ1-5, with TRBD1 matching 7 bases. With 5 bases clipped from V and 2 bases from J, the junction kept 6 bases outside the gene matches. The CDR3 is made up of 15 amino acids. Germline CDR1 reads SGHVS; CDR2 reads FQNEAQ. CDR3 coding DNA: TGTGCCAGCAGCCTGACAGGGTCGGGCAATCAGCCCCAGCATTTT. Its translation: CASSLTGSGNQPQHF.

The V and J genes are TRBV2 and TRBJ1-1, with a weak D call TRBD1 (5 bases). CDR1 is SNHLY, CDR2 FYNNEI, per germline. This CDR3 is built from 13 residues. The ends were cut back, 5 bases at V and 3 bases at J, with 10 bases in the middle. The chain's CDR3 is CASSMGGDTEAFF. Written as DNA, the CDR3 is TGTGCCAGCAGTATGGGGGGGGACACTGAAGCTTTCTTT.

The chain combines TRBV9 with TRBJ2-1; 13 bases line up with TRBD2. The CDR3 covers 16 residues. V lost 3 bases, J lost 7 bases, and 7 bases stayed unmatched. CDR1 SGDLS and CDR2 YYNGEE come from the germline V gene. The chain's CDR3 is CASSALGTSGINEQFF. The CDR3 DNA sequence: TGTGCCAGCAGCGCCCTCGGGACTAGCGGGATTAATGAGCAGTTCTTC. Looking up the rest from reference TRBV9 and TRBJ2-1 gives the full variable domain: DSGVTQTPKHLITATGQRVTLRCSPRSGDLSVYWYQQSLDQGLQFLIQYYNGEERAKGNILERFSAQQFPDLHSELNLSSLELGDSALYFCASSALGTSGINEQFFGPGTRLTVL.

The chain is built from TRBV5-4 and TRBJ2-1, with TRBD2 matching over 11 bases. Germline trimming cut 4 bases from V and 4 bases from J; bases unmatched to any gene: 13. Germline loops: CDR1 SGHNT, CDR2 YYREEE (reference sequence). The CDR3 sequence is 18 residues long. CDR3: CASSPGSGRAVQYNEQFF. In DNA form, the CDR3 reads TGTGCCAGCAGCCCGGGTAGCGGGAGGGCCGTTCAGTACAATGAGCAGTTCTTC.

Remarks on this clone: Other DNA sequences in this sample translate to the same CDR3. CDR3 DNA sequence: TGTGCCAGCAGTTCTCAAGAGACCCAGTACTTC. Translation: CASSSQETQYF. J is TRBJ2-5 and V is TRBV2, with D uncertain. V dropped 5 bases and J dropped 2 bases, with 3 bases sitting between them. The length of the CDR3 is 11 residues. Germline V CDR1 and CDR2: SNHLY, FYNNEI.

The chain links TRBV7-8 to TRBJ2-7; 10 bases map to TRBD1. Germline assignment: CDR1 SGHVS and CDR2 FQNEAQ. The CDR3 has 14 amino acids. With 4 bases clipped from V and 4 bases from J, the junction kept 4 bases outside the gene matches. The CDR3 nucleotides read TGTGCCAGCAGCTCGACAGGGGGCGCGTACGAGCAGTACTTC. Amino acid sequence: CASSSTGGAYEQYF.

This rearrangement joins TRBV18 to TRBJ1-1, with D possibly matching TRBD1 (5 bases). V was trimmed by 4 bases and J by 3 bases, leaving 12 bases between them. CDR3 length: 14 amino acids. The V gene's germline CDR1 is KGHSH and CDR2 LQKENI. DNA of the CDR3: TGTGCCAGCTCACTAACGGGGGTCCACACTGAAGCTTTCTTT. Translated, it gives CASSLTGVHTEAFF.

This CDR3 is CAISDSGAGGQETQYF. CDR3 nucleotides: TGTGCCATCAGTGATTCTGGGGCAGGGGGCCAAGAGACCCAGTACTTC. This rearrangement joins TRBV10-3 to TRBJ2-5; 7 positions match TRBD1. The germline V gene has CDR1 ENHRY and CDR2 SYGVKD. The CDR3 extends over 16 amino acids. V lost 3 bases, J lost 1 base, and 8 bases stayed unmatched.